This T cell receptor (beta chain) was found in a study of cytomegalovirus exposure and HLA in healthy donors. Study-level points and caveats: TCR beta chain V- and J-gene trimming was linked, in a later analysis, to a missense variant in DCLRE1C. Approximately 160 TCR beta chains were listed as cytomegalovirus-associated. Presence/absence analyses assumed roughly uniform sequencing depth across donors, which may not hold.

PCR was performed using 60 Vbeta and 13 Jbeta primers. Using immunoSEQ multiplex PCR, the repertoire was profiled, and TCRdb retains in-frame clones only, with some absent. The table records around 140,000 clones, roughly 71% of them present only once. This clone turned up a few times. Antigen unknown. The germline V and J ends were trimmed by 5 bases and 5 bases, with 18 bases remaining between them. The CDR3 totals 15 residues. Germline CDR1 and CDR2: SGHTA and FQGNSA. Source material: PBMCs. The rearrangement joins TRBV7-2 to TRBJ1-1, with D unresolved. This receptor was identified in a woman between 40 and 55 years old in good health and CMV-seronegative. CDR3 sequence: CASSLGPFRRTEAFF. CDR3 nucleotides: TGTGCCAGCAGCCTCGGGCCTTTTAGGAGGACTGAAGCTTTCTTT.